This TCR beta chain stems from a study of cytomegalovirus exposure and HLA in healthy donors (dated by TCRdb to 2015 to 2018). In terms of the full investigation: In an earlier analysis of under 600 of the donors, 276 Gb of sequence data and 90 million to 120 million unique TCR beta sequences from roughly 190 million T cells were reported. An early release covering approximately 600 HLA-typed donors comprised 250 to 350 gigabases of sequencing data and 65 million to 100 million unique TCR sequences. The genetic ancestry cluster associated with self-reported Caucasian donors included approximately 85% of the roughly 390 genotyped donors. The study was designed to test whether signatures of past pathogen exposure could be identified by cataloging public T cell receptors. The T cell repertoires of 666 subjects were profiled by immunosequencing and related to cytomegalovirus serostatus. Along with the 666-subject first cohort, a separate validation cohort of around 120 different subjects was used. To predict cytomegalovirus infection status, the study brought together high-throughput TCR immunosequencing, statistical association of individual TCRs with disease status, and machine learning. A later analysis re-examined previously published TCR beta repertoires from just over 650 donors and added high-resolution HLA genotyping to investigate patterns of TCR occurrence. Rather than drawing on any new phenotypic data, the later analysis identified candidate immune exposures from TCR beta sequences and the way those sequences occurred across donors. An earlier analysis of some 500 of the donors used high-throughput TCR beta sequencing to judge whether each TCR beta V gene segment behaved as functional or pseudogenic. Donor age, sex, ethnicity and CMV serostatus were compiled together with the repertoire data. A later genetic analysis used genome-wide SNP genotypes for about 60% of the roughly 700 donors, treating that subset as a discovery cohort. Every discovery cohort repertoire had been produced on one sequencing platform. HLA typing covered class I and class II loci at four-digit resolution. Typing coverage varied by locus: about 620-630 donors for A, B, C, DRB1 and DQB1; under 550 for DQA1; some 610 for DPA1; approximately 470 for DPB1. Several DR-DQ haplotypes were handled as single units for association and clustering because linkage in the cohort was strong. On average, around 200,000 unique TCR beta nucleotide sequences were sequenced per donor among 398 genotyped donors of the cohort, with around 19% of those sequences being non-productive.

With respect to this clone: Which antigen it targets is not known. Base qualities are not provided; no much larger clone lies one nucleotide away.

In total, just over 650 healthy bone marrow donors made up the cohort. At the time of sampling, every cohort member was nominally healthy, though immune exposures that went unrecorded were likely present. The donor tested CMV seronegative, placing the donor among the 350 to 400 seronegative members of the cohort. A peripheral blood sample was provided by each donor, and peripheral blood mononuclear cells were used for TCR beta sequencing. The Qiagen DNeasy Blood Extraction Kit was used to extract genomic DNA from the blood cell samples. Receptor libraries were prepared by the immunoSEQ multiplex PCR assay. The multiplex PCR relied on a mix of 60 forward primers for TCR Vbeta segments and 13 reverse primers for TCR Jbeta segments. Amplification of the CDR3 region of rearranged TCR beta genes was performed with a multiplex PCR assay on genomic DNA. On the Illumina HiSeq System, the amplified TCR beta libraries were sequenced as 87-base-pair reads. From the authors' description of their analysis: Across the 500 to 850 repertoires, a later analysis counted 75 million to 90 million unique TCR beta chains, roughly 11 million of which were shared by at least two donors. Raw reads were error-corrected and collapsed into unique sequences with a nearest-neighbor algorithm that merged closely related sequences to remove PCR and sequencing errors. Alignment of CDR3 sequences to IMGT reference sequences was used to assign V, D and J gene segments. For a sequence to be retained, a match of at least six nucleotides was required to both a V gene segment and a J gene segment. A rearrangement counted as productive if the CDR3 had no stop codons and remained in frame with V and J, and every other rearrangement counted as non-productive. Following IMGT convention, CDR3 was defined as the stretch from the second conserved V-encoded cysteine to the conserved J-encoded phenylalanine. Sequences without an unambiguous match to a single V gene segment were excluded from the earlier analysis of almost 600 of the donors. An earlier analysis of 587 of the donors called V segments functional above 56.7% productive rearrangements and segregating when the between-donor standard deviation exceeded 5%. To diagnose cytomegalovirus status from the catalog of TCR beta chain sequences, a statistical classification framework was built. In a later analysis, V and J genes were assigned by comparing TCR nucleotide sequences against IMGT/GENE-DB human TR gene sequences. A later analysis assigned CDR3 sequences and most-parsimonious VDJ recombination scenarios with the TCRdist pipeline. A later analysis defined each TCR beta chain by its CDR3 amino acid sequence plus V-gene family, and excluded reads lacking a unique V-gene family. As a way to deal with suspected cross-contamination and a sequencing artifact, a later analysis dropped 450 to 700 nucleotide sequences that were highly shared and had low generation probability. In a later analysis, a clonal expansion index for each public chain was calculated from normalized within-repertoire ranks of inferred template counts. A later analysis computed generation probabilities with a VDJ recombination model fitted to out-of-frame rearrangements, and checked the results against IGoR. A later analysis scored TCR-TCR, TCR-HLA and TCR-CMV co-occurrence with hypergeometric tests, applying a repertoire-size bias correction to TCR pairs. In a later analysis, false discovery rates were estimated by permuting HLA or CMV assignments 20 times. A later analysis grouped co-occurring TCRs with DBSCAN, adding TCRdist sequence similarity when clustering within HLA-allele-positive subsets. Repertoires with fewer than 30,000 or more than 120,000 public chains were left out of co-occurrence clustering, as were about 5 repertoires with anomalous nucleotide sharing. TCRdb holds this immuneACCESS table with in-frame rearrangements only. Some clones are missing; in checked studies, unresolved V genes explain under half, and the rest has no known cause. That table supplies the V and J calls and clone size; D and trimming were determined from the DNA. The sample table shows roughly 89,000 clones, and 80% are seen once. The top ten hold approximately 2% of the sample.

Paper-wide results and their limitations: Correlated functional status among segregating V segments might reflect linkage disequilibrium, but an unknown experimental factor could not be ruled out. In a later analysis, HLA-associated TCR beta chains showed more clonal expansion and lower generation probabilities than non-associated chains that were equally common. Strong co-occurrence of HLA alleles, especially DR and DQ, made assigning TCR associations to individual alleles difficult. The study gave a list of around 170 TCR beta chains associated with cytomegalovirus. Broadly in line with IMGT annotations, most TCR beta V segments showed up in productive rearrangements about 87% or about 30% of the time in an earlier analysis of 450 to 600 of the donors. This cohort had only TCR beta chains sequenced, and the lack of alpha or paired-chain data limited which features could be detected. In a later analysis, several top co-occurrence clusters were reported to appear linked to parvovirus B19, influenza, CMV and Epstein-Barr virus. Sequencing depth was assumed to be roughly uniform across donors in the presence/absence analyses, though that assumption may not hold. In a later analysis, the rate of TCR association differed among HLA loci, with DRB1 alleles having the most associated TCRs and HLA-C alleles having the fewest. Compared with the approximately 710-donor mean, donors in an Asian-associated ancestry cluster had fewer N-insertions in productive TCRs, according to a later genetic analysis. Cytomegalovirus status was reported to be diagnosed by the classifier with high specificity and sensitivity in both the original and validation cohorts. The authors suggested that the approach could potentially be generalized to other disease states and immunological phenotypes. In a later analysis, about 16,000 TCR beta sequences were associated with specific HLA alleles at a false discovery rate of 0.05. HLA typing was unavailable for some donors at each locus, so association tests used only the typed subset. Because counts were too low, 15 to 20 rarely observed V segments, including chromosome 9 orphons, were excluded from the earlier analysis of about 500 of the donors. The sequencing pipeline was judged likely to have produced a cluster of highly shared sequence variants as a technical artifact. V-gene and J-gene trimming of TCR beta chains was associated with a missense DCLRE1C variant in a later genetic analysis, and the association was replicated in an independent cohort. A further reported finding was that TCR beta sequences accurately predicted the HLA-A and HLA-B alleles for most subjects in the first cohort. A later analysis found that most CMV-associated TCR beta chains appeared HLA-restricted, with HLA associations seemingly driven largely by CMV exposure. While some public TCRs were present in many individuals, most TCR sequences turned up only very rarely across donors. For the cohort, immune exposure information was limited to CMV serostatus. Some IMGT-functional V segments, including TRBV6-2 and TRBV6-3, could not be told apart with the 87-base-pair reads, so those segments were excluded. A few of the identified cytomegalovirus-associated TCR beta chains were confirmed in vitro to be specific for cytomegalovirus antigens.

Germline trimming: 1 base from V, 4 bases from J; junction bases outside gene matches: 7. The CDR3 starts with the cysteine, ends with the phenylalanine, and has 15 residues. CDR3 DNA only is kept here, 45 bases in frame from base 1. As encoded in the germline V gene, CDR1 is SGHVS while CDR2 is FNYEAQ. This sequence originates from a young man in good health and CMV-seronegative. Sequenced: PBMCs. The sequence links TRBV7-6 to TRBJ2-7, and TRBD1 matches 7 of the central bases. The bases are TGTGCCAGCAGCTTAGGAACAGGGGAATGGTACGAGCAGTACTTC. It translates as CASSLGTGEWYEQYF.